This T cell receptor (beta chain) was captured by sequencing in a study of blood T cells in healthy people across ages. General observations from the study: Estimated diversity, derived from one million T cells, was regarded as an underestimate. Unsorted PBMCs blocked a conclusive comparison of naive and antigen-experienced cells.

V was cut by 1 base and J by 6 bases, with 13 bases left in between. Germline CDR1 reads SGHTA; CDR2 reads FQGNSA. This CDR3 comprises 15 residues. Next came a second PCR, run for roughly 6 to 11 cycles, which used a sample-barcoded 5' primer along with a J-beta primer mix. TCRdb re-analysed the 5' RACE reads in MiXCR, keeping a single row per CDR3 protein. The sample includes about 670,000 distinct CDR3 sequences, 35% to 50% of them seen just once. Points on this clonotype: Its cognate antigen is unknown.

The chain uses TRBV7-2 and TRBJ2-4; D not certain. The source of this sequence is a man aged 80 or over in good health. The sample was blood. CDR3 in amino acids: CASSLVGQVGNIQYF. For the CDR3, the DNA is TGTGCCAGCAGCTTAGTGGGTCAGGTGGGAAACATTCAGTACTTC.